A selection of T cell receptor beta chains follows, all from one sample in a study of technical replicates of blood from a few donors. Sequenced by immunoSEQ multiplex PCR; TCRdb stores in-frame clones only, minus some. The sample has under 85,000 clones, around 97% seen once. Specimen: T cells isolated from PBMCs. The source of these receptors is a human donor in good health. Each CDR3 is given with its conserved first and last residue. Each record gives: D gene, clone size, V gene, J gene, CDR3 protein, CDR3 DNA. The D gene is left open where the match is weak. Clone size is shown for a subset of rows, as once, few, many or a class of expanded clone.

d_gene: TRBD2
abundance: NA
v_gene: TRBV6-5
j_gene: TRBJ2-7
CDR3aa: CASTRLLAGLYEQYF
CDR3nt: TGTGCCAGCACTCGTTTACTAGCGGGCCTCTACGAGCAGTACTTC

d_gene: TRBD2
abundance: once
v_gene: TRBV29-1
j_gene: TRBJ2-1
CDR3aa: CSARTSGRAFAYNEQFF
CDR3nt: TGCAGCGCCCGGACTAGCGGGAGGGCCTTTGCCTACAATGAGCAGTTCTTC

d_gene: TRBD1
abundance: once
v_gene: TRBV6-6
j_gene: TRBJ2-2
CDR3aa: CASALTGDTGELFF
CDR3nt: TGTGCCAGCGCCTTAACAGGGGACACCGGGGAGCTGTTTTTT

d_gene: TRBD1
abundance: NA
v_gene: TRBV19
j_gene: TRBJ2-2
CDR3aa: CASSIVGPTGGTGELFF
CDR3nt: TGTGCCAGTAGTATAGTGGGTCCGACAGGGGGCACCGGGGAGCTGTTTTTT

d_gene: NA
abundance: NA
v_gene: TRBV28
j_gene: TRBJ1-1
CDR3aa: CASSFFDRIGEAFF
CDR3nt: TGTGCCAGCAGTTTCTTTGACAGAATAGGAGAAGCTTTCTTT

d_gene: NA
abundance: once
v_gene: TRBV11-3
j_gene: TRBJ2-7
CDR3aa: CASSNDNYPSEQYF
CDR3nt: TGTGCCAGCAGCAATGACAATTACCCCTCCGAGCAGTACTTC

d_gene: TRBD1
abundance: NA
v_gene: TRBV4-3
j_gene: TRBJ1-5
CDR3aa: CASSQGTGDQPQHF
CDR3nt: TGCGCCAGCAGCCAAGGGACAGGGGACCAGCCCCAGCATTTT

d_gene: NA
abundance: NA
v_gene: TRBV28
j_gene: TRBJ2-7
CDR3aa: CASSHRAYEQYF
CDR3nt: TGTGCCAGCAGTCACAGAGCCTACGAGCAGTACTTC

d_gene: NA
abundance: NA
v_gene: TRBV4-3
j_gene: TRBJ2-1
CDR3aa: CASSPYWSSYNEQFF
CDR3nt: TGCGCCAGCAGCCCATACTGGAGCTCCTACAATGAGCAGTTCTTC

d_gene: NA
abundance: once
v_gene: TRBV7-9
j_gene: TRBJ1-1
CDR3aa: CASSPVVAEAFF
CDR3nt: TGTGCCAGCAGCCCTGTGGTAGCTGAAGCTTTCTTT

d_gene: NA
abundance: NA
v_gene: TRBV13
j_gene: TRBJ2-2
CDR3aa: CASKRGLNTGELFF
CDR3nt: TGTGCCAGCAAACGGGGATTGAACACCGGGGAGCTGTTTTTT

d_gene: NA
abundance: NA
v_gene: TRBV15
j_gene: TRBJ2-3
CDR3aa: CATSLVASTDTQYF
CDR3nt: TGTGCCACCAGCCTGGTGGCTAGCACAGATACGCAGTATTTT

d_gene: TRBD1
abundance: NA
v_gene: TRBV7-9
j_gene: TRBJ1-2
CDR3aa: CASSPGQGLGYGYTF
CDR3nt: TGTGCCAGCAGCCCAGGACAGGGGCTTGGCTATGGCTACACCTTC

d_gene: NA
abundance: NA
v_gene: TRBV5-4
j_gene: TRBJ2-1
CDR3aa: CASSLTDNEQFF
CDR3nt: TGTGCCAGCAGCCTGACAGACAATGAGCAGTTCTTC

d_gene: TRBD1
abundance: NA
v_gene: TRBV6-5
j_gene: TRBJ1-2
CDR3aa: CASSYVPGGYYGYTF
CDR3nt: TGTGCCAGCAGTTACGTCCCAGGGGGCTACTATGGCTACACCTTC

d_gene: TRBD2
abundance: NA
v_gene: TRBV6-1
j_gene: TRBJ2-1
CDR3aa: CASNPSGSLNEQFF
CDR3nt: TGTGCCAGCAACCCTAGCGGGAGCCTGAATGAGCAGTTCTTC

d_gene: NA
abundance: once
v_gene: TRBV30
j_gene: TRBJ1-4
CDR3aa: CAWSPVNEKLFF
CDR3nt: TGTGCCTGGAGCCCCGTGAATGAAAAACTGTTTTTT

d_gene: NA
abundance: NA
v_gene: TRBV7-9
j_gene: TRBJ1-1
CDR3aa: CASSLARVEDTEAFF
CDR3nt: TGTGCCAGCAGCTTAGCGCGGGTGGAGGACACTGAAGCTTTCTTT

d_gene: TRBD2
abundance: NA
v_gene: TRBV2
j_gene: TRBJ2-7
CDR3aa: CASSISGTESSYEQYF
CDR3nt: TGTGCCAGCAGTATAAGCGGGACCGAGAGCTCCTACGAGCAGTACTTC

d_gene: TRBD1
abundance: once
v_gene: TRBV4-2
j_gene: TRBJ1-5
CDR3aa: CASSHPLSGQGYQPQHF
CDR3nt: TGTGCCAGCAGCCACCCACTCTCGGGACAGGGCTATCAGCCCCAGCATTTT

d_gene: TRBD2
abundance: NA
v_gene: TRBV5-1
j_gene: TRBJ2-5
CDR3aa: CASSGTGGSQETQYF
CDR3nt: TGCGCCAGCAGCGGGACGGGAGGTAGCCAAGAGACCCAGTACTTC